One and the same sample provided the 9 T cell receptor beta chains below, sequenced in a study of T cell repertoires in cytomegalovirus infection. In TCRdb, the reads were re-called with MiXCR into one record per CDR3 protein. The sample includes over 300,000 distinct CDR3 sequences, about a sixth of them seen just once. Sequencing input: PBMCs. These TCRs come from a human donor in good health (CMV status not recorded). Some clones in this sample may be carry-over from other donors' samples.

This clonotype was found a few times. The genes are TRBV2 and TRBJ1-4; D not certain. Looked up from germline, CDR1 is SNHLY and CDR2 is FYNNEI. Trimming shortened V by 6 bases and J by 10 bases, and 15 bases separated the two germline ends. The CDR3 has 13 amino acids. CDR3 in amino acids: CASSAVLSRKLFF. CDR3 sequence (DNA): TGTGCCAGCAGCGCCGTACTTTCGCGAAAACTGTTTTTT.

This clonotype was recorded a few times. The chain couples TRBV28 to TRBJ2-6; maybe TRBD1 (5 bases). This CDR3 comprises 15 residues. Germline values: CDR1 MDHEN, CDR2 SYDVKM. Deletions cut 8 bases from V and 0 bases from J, with 11 bases between. The chain's CDR3 is CASVDGHSGANVLTF. DNA of the CDR3: TGTGCCAGCGTGGACGGACACTCTGGGGCCAACGTCCTGACTTTC.

The chain uses TRBV4-3 and TRBJ2-7; 12 bases map to TRBD2. The CDR3 totals 15 residues. Looked up from germline, CDR1 is LGHNA and CDR2 is YSLEER. V gave up 3 bases and J gave up 2 bases; unmatched junction bases: 2. CDR3 nucleotide sequence: TGCGCCAGCAGCCAGCTAGCGGGGGGGCCCTACGAGCAGTACTTC. Translated: CASSQLAGGPYEQYF.

As to this clonotype: A read error is possible here, since a much larger clone lies one base away. This rearrangement joins TRBV6-2 or TRBV6-3 to TRBJ2-7, with D perhaps matching TRBD1 (6 bases). The ends were cut back, 6 bases at V and 2 bases at J, with 17 bases in the middle. CDR1 is MNHEY, CDR2 SVGEGT, per germline. This CDR3 contains 15 residues. CDR3 DNA: TGTGCCAGCAGCCTAGGGGGATTCGGAACCTACGAGCAGTACTTC. As protein: CASSLGGFGTYEQYF.

In this sample, this clonotype turned up many times. The rearrangement uses TRBV7-2 and TRBJ2-1; D is unresolved. The CDR3 totals 16 residues. V shed 2 bases and J shed 8 bases, with 19 bases lying between them. Germline CDR1 reads SGHTA; CDR2 reads FQGNSA. For the CDR3, the DNA is TGTGCCAGCAGCTTACTTGGTGGGGTGAACCACGATGAGCAGTTCTTC. Protein product: CASSLLGGVNHDEQFF.

This chain connects TRBV6-2 or TRBV6-3 to TRBJ2-3; weak D call: TRBD2 (6 bases). Per the germline V gene, CDR1 is MNHEY and CDR2 is SVGEGT. The CDR3 spans 17 residues. Trimming removed 2 bases from V and 1 base from J, with 16 bases in between. CDR3 bases: TGTGCCAGCAGTTACCCCCCCAGGGAGGTTCGCACAGATACGCAGTATTTT. It translates to CASSYPPREVRTDTQYF.

This clonotype has only a few counts. A much larger clonotype is one base distant, so this may be a read error. This chain connects TRBV7-2 to TRBJ1-2, with 8 positions matching TRBD1. The J segment lost 6 bases and the V segment lost 2 bases, leaving 5 bases of the junction unmatched. CDR3 length: 14 amino acids. The germline V gene has CDR1 SGHTA and CDR2 FQGNSA. The CDR3 DNA follows: TGTGCCAGCAGCTTATCCGAGACAGGGGATGGCTACACCTTC. This encodes CASSLSETGDGYTF.

This clonotype was counted many times. This sequence joins TRBV7-6 and TRBJ2-3; TRBD1 matches at 11 bases. Trimming at V came to 5 bases and at J to 1 base, leaving 5 bases not matched to a gene. In germline, CDR1 is SGHVS, CDR2 FNYEAQ. This CDR3 comprises 16 residues. The CDR3 DNA follows: TGTGCCAGCAGCCACCCGGGACAGGGGGGCACAGATACGCAGTATTTT. Its translation: CASSHPGQGGTDTQYF.

This clonotype was observed a handful of times. The chain employs TRBV29-1 and TRBJ2-5; TRBD1 matches 9 bases. J gave up 7 bases and V 7 bases, and 10 bases lay outside the gene matches. Germline values: CDR1 SQVTM, CDR2 ANQGSEA. The CDR3 is 13 residues long. CDR3 protein: CSARQGGGWTQYF. DNA of the CDR3: TGCAGCGCCAGACAGGGGGGGGGATGGACCCAGTACTTC.